These 25 T cell receptor beta chains came from one sample sequenced in a study of CD8+ T cells in alopecia areata. RNA extraction and reverse transcription yielded cDNA as sequencing template. Method: immunoSEQ multiplex PCR; TCRdb's copy keeps in-frame clones and lacks some. The sample contains about 210,000 clones, around two fifths of which appear only once. Specified treatment: oral pan-JAK inhibitor, 5-10 mg twice daily. Material: CD4+ T cells sorted from blood, obtained at approximately week 30, from a patient treated with tofacitinib. The origin of the receptors is a human donor with alopecia areata.

This clone was counted only a few times. V is TRBV28 and J is TRBJ2-3; the match to TRBD2 covers 14 bases. V lost 4 bases to trimming and J lost 6 bases; unmatched junction nucleotides: 6. This CDR3 contains 16 residues. Germline V CDR1 and CDR2: MDHEN, SYDVKM. CDR3 nucleotides: TGTGCCAGCAGTTCAGGGGGACTAGCGGGAGCGGATACGCAGTATTTT. Residues: CASSSGGLAGADTQYF.

This clone was picked up one time. The genes are TRBV11-2 and TRBJ2-5, with unresolved D. This CDR3 has 13 amino acids. The V and J ends lost 5 bases and 5 bases respectively, with 12 bases between them. Per germline, CDR1 SGHAT and CDR2 FQNNGV. DNA for the CDR3: TGTGCCAGCAGCATCTCAGTTCTCGAGACCCAGTACTTC. This sequence encodes CASSISVLETQYF.

The genes are TRBV11-2 and TRBJ2-5; maybe TRBD1 (6 bases). In germline, CDR1 is SGHAT, CDR2 FQNNGV. The CDR3 contains 16 residues. The V gene lost 4 bases and the J gene lost 5 bases, with 20 bases spanning the gap. The CDR3, as DNA: TGTGCCAGCAGCTCCGGGACAAACCCACCCTGGGAGACCCAGTACTTC. Translating gives CASSSGTNPPWETQYF.

The chain links TRBV27 to TRBJ1-5; D remains ambiguous. CDR1 and CDR2 (germline): MNHEY, SMNVEV (reference sequence). This CDR3 region has 12 residues. V was shortened by 5 bases and J by 1 base, with 3 bases between the two germline ends. CDR3 coding DNA: TGTGCCAGCAGTAGGAGCAATCAGCCCCAGCATTTT. Its protein product is CASSRSNQPQHF.

The chain couples TRBV27 to TRBJ1-5; unclear D gene. Germline CDR1 MNHEY, CDR2 SMNVEV (reference sequence). With 3 bases removed from V and 4 bases from J, the gap between germline ends came to 7 bases. The CDR3 length is 13 residues. CDR3 DNA sequence: TGTGCCAGCAGTTTCCGGGAGAATCAGCCCCAGCATTTT. The encoded protein is CASSFRENQPQHF.

The sample holds a few counts of this clone. The chain links TRBV29-1 to TRBJ2-2; 7 positions agree with TRBD2. CDR3 size: 12 residues. Per germline, CDR1 SQVTM and CDR2 ANQGSEA. V lost 4 bases, J lost 7 bases, and 3 bases stayed unmatched. The CDR3 here is CSVGEGLGELFF. In nucleotides, the CDR3 is TGCAGCGTTGGGGAGGGCCTCGGGGAGCTGTTTTTT.

This clone showed up just a few times. V and J are TRBV6-6 and TRBJ2-3; perhaps TRBD1 as D (5 bases). Germline values: CDR1 MNHNY, CDR2 SVGAGI (reference sequence). V was pared by 5 bases and J by 4 bases, with 7 bases between. This CDR3 is built from 12 residues. The CDR3 sequence: CASSQGSDTQYF. The CDR3 DNA is TGTGCCAGCAGTCAGGGTTCAGATACGCAGTATTTT.

This clone was recorded a few times. The chain recombines TRBV9 with TRBJ2-1; D possibly corresponds to TRBD2 (5 bases). This CDR3 region has 13 residues. With 1 base removed from V and 5 bases from J, the gap between germline ends came to 7 bases. Germline V gene sequence: CDR1 SGDLS, CDR2 YYNGEE. CDR3 loop: CASSVTRDNEQFF. In nucleotides, the CDR3 is TGTGCCAGCAGCGTAACTAGGGACAATGAGCAGTTCTTC.

The chain couples TRBV18 to TRBJ1-2, with a possible D match to TRBD1 (5 bases). Germline CDR1 is KGHSH and CDR2 is LQKENI. This CDR3 has 12 amino acids. V dropped 2 bases and J dropped 7 bases, with 8 bases sitting between them. CDR3 region: CASSPGGSGYTF. CDR3 nucleotide sequence: TGTGCCAGCTCACCAGGGGGTTCTGGCTACACCTTC. Full variable domain (rest looked up from reference TRBV18 and TRBJ1-2): NAGVMQNPRHLVRRRGQEARLRCSPMKGHSHVYWYRQLPEEGLKFMVYLQKENIIDESGMPKERFSAEFPKEGPSILRIQQVVRGDSAAYFCASSPGGSGYTFGSGTRLTVV.

CDR3 sequence (DNA): TGCAGCGTGGCTAGCACTAGCAATCAGCCCCAGCATTTT. Translated: CSVASTSNQPQHF. The rearrangement uses TRBV29-1 and TRBJ1-5; D unclear. Trimming pared 6 bases from V and 0 bases from J, leaving 9 bases between. Germline CDR1 SQVTM, CDR2 ANQGSEA. This CDR3 comprises 13 residues.

V is TRBV30 and J is TRBJ1-4; no clear D. Looked up from germline, CDR1 is GTSNPN and CDR2 is SVGIG (reference sequence). V lost 2 bases and J lost 7, with 8 bases in between. This CDR3 has 12 amino acids. CDR3 sequence (DNA): TGTGCCTGGAGTCTGAAGGGTGAAAAACTGTTTTTT. This codes for CAWSLKGEKLFF.

The rearrangement links TRBV9 to TRBJ2-4, with 9 nucleotides matching TRBD2. Germline V gene lookup returns CDR1 SGDLS and CDR2 YYNGEE. V lost 4 bases to trimming and J lost 0 bases; unmatched junction nucleotides: 11. The CDR3 covers 18 residues. The chain's CDR3 is CASSTGLAQASAKNIQYF. DNA of the CDR3: TGTGCCAGCAGCACGGGACTAGCCCAGGCTTCAGCCAAAAACATTCAGTACTTC.

The count of this clone is one. This chain joins TRBV18 and TRBJ2-4; TRBD2 is a possible D gene (5 bases). Trimming shortened V by 8 bases and J by 7 bases, and 15 bases separated the two germline ends. CDR1 is KGHSH, CDR2 LQKENI, per germline. The CDR3 runs 13 residues. For the CDR3, the DNA is TGTGCCAGCGCCGGGATTCTCCGTAACATTCAGTACTTC. This codes for CASAGILRNIQYF.

This chain joins TRBV2 and TRBJ1-1; possibly TRBD1 for D (6 bases). Trimming stripped 7 bases from V and 5 bases from J, with 17 bases between. The CDR3 runs to 14 residues. CDR1 is SNHLY and CDR2 is FYNNEI in the germline V gene. DNA of the CDR3: TGTGCCAGCACGTTTTTGTCAGGGGAAACTGAAGCTTTCTTT. Translated: CASTFLSGETEAFF.

This chain connects TRBV4-1 to TRBJ1-1; D ambiguous. The V gene's germline CDR1 is MGHRA and CDR2 YSYEKL. The V end lost 1 base, the J end lost 0 bases, and 12 bases lay between the germline ends. The CDR3 has 16 residues. CDR3 in amino acids: CASSQGPSSMNTEAFF. The DNA for the CDR3 is TGCGCCAGCAGCCAAGGTCCAAGCTCGATGAACACTGAAGCTTTCTTT.

There are a few counts of this clone. The rearrangement joins TRBV30 to TRBJ1-5, with D unclear. The CDR3 has 17 residues. Trimming took 3 bases from V and 5 from J, leaving 23 bases between them. The germline gives CDR1 GTSNPN, CDR2 SVGIG (reference sequence). Here the CDR3 DNA reads TGTGCCTGGAGCCCCTCTCTTTCCGGGATCGGGTATCAGCCCCAGCATTTT. This translates into CAWSPSLSGIGYQPQHF.

The genes are TRBV4-1 and TRBJ2-3; 8 nucleotides match TRBD2. Trimming at V came to 4 bases and at J to 4 bases, leaving 7 bases not matched to a gene. Germline assignment: CDR1 MGHRA and CDR2 YSYEKL. CDR3 length equals 15 residues. Here the CDR3 DNA reads TGCGCCAGCAGCCTGGGGCGGGGGGTGTCAGATACGCAGTATTTT. Translated, it gives CASSLGRGVSDTQYF.

This clone has a handful of counts. The rearrangement uses TRBV18 and TRBJ2-7; the match to TRBD1 covers 8 bases. With 3 bases clipped from V and 0 bases from J, the junction kept 4 bases outside the gene matches. The CDR3 is 15 amino acids. The V gene's germline CDR1 is KGHSH and CDR2 LQKENI. CDR3 protein: CASSPGTGSSYEQYF. CDR3 DNA: TGTGCCAGCTCACCCGGGACAGGTTCCTCCTACGAGCAGTACTTC.

This rearrangement joins TRBV6-1 to TRBJ2-7; 8 bases map to TRBD1. With 3 bases clipped from V and 9 bases from J, the junction kept 7 bases outside the gene matches. Germline V gives CDR1 MNHNS, CDR2 SASEGT. The CDR3 is 13 residues long. The CDR3 sequence is CASSDRQGRGQYF. CDR3 sequence (DNA): TGTGCCAGCAGTGACCGACAGGGGAGAGGGCAGTACTTC.

The genes are TRBV5-1 and TRBJ1-5; D unclear. V dropped 4 bases and J dropped 7 bases, with 18 bases sitting between them. The length of the CDR3 is 15 residues. Looked up from germline, CDR1 is SGHRS and CDR2 is YFSETQ. The CDR3 DNA reads TGCGCCAGCAGCCTGGCGGGCCGGTCGGGACAGCCCCAGCATTTT. Translated, it gives CASSLAGRSGQPQHF.

This clone was counted a few times. This sequence joins TRBV2 and TRBJ1-2; D remains ambiguous. V lost 9 bases, J lost 0 bases, and 11 bases lay in between. This CDR3 has 13 residues. Germline values: CDR1 SNHLY, CDR2 FYNNEI. In DNA form, the CDR3 reads TGTGCCAGTTCTTCCGGGACTAACTATGGCTACACCTTC. Translating it yields CASSSGTNYGYTF.

This chain joins TRBV18 and TRBJ1-2; 9 bases are shared with TRBD1. V dropped 6 bases and J dropped 7; count of bases not matched to a gene: 9. From germline, CDR1 is KGHSH and CDR2 LQKENI. There are 14 residues in the CDR3. This CDR3 reads CASSPGQGRSGYTF. In DNA, the CDR3 is TGTGCCAGCTCCCCGGGACAGGGAAGGAGTGGCTACACCTTC.

The chain is built from TRBV7-9 and TRBJ1-1; unclear D gene. Trimming pared 10 bases from V and 2 bases from J, leaving 11 bases between. CDR3 size: 12 residues. Germline CDR1 reads SEHNR; CDR2 reads FQNEAQ (reference sequence). This chain's CDR3 is CATIRGNTEAFF. In nucleotides, the CDR3 is TGTGCCACTATCCGAGGAAACACTGAAGCTTTCTTT.

This clone is a singleton in its sample. The chain is built from TRBV9 and TRBJ2-5, with 10 bases matching TRBD2. After removal of 3 bases from V and 1 base from J, the junction contained 3 bases not matched to a gene. The CDR3 contains 15 residues. The germline V gene has CDR1 SGDLS and CDR2 YYNGEE. The CDR3: CASSGTSGTQETQYF. DNA of the CDR3: TGTGCCAGCAGCGGGACTAGCGGTACCCAAGAGACCCAGTACTTC.

V and J are TRBV27 and TRBJ2-4; D is possibly TRBD2 (7 bases). Germline V lookup: CDR1 MNHEY, CDR2 SMNVEV (reference sequence). There are 18 residues in the CDR3. Trimming took off 3 bases at V and 3 bases at J, with 21 bases between the two ends. This CDR3 reads CASSFSRGGSINKNIQYF. In DNA form, the CDR3 reads TGTGCCAGCAGTTTCTCGAGGGGGGGTAGCATCAACAAAAACATTCAGTACTTC.